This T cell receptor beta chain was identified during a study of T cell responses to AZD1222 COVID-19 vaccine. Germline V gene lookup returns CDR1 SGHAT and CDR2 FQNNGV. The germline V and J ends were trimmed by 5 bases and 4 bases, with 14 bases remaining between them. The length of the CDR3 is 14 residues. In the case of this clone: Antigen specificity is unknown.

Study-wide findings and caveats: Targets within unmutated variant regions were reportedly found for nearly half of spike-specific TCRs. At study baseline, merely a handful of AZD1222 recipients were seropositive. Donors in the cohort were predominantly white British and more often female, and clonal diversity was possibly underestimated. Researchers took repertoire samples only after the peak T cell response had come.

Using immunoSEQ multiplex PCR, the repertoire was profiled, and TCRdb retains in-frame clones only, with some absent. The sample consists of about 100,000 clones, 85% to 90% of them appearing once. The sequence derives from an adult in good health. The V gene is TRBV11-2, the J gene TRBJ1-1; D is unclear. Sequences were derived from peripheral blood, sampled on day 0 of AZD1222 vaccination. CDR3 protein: CASSPRLDGTEAFF. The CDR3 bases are TGTGCCAGCAGCCCCCGCTTAGATGGCACTGAAGCTTTCTTT.